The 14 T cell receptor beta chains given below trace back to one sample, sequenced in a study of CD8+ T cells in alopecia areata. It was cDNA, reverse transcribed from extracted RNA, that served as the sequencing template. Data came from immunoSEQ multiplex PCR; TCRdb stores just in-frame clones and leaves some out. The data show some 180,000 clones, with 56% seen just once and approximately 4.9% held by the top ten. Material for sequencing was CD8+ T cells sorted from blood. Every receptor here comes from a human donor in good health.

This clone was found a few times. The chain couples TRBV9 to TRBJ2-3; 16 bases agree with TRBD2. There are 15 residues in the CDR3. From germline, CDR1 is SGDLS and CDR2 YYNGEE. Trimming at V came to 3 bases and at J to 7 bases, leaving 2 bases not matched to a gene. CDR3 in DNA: TGTGCCAGCAGCGAGGGACTAGCGGGGGGGAATACGCAGTATTTT. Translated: CASSEGLAGGNTQYF.

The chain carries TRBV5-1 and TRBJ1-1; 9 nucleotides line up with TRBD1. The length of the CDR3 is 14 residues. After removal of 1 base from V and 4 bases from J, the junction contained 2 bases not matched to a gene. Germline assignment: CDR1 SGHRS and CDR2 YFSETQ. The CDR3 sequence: CASSLKTGGTEAFF. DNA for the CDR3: TGCGCCAGCAGCTTGAAGACAGGGGGCACTGAAGCTTTCTTT.

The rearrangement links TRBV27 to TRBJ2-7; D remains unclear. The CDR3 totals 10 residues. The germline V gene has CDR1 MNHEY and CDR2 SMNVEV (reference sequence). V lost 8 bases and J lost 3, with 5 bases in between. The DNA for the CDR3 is TGTGCCAGCGGGCTCTACGAGCAGTACTTC. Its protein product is CASGLYEQYF.

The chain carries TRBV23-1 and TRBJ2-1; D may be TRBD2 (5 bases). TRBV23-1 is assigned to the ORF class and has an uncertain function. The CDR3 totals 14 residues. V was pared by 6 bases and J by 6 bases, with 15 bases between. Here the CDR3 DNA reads TGCGCCAGCAGGACGAGCGGCGGCCCCAATGAGCAGTTCTTC. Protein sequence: CASRTSGGPNEQFF.

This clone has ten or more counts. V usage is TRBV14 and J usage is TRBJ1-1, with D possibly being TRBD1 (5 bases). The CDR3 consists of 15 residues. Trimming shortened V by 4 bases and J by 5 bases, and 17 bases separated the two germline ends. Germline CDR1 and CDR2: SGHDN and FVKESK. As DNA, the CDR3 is TGTGCCAGCAGCCCGGGAGGGGCCTTAGGGACTGAAGCTTTCTTT. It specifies CASSPGGALGTEAFF.

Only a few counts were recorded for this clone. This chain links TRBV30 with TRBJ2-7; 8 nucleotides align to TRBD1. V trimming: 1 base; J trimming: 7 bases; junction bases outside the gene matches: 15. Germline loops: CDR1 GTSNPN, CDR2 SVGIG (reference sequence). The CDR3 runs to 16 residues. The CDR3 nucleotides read TGTGCCTGGAGTGGGGCCTCGACAGGGGACCAGCGGGAGCAGTACTTC. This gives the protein CAWSGASTGDQREQYF.

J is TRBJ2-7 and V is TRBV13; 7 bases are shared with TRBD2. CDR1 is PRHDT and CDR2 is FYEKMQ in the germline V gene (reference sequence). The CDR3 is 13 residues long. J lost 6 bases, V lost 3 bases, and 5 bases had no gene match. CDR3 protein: CASSFGGSGEQYF. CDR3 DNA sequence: TGTGCCAGCAGCTTCGGGGGGTCGGGCGAGCAGTACTTC.

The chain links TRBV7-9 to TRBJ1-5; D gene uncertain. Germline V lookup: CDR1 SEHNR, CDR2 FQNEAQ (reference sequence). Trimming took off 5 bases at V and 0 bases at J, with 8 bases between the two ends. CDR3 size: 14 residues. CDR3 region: CASSPPSSNQPQHF. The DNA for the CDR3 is TGTGCCAGCAGCCCCCCTAGTAGCAATCAGCCCCAGCATTTT.

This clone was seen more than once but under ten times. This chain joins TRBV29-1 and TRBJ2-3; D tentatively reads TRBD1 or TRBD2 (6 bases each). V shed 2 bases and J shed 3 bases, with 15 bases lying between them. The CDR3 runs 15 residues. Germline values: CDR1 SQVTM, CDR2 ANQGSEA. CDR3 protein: CSVETGALGTDTQYF. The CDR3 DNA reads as TGCAGCGTTGAAACGGGGGCTCTCGGGACAGATACGCAGTATTTT.

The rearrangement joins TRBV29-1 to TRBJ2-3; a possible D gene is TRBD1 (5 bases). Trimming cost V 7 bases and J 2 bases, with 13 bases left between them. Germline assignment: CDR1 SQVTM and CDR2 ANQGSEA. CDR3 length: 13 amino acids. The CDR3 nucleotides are TGCAGCGATCAGGGCAGGAACACAGATACGCAGTATTTT. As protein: CSDQGRNTDTQYF.

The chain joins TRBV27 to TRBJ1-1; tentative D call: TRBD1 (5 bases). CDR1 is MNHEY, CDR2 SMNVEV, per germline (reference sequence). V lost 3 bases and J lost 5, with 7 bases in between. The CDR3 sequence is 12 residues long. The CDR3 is CASSFDRTEAFF. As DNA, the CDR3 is TGTGCCAGCAGTTTCGACAGAACTGAAGCTTTCTTT.

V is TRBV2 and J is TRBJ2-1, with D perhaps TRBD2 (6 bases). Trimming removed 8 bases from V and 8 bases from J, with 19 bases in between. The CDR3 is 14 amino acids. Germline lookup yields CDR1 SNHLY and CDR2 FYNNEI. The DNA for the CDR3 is TGTGCCAGCCTAGGACTCCCGGGAGTAGATGAGCAGTTCTTC. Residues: CASLGLPGVDEQFF.

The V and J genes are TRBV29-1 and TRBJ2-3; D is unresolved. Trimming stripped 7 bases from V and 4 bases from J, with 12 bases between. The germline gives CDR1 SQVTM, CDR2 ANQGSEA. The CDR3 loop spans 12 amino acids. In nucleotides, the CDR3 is TGCAGCGCTGCTGGGAACCCAGATACGCAGTATTTT. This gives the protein CSAAGNPDTQYF.

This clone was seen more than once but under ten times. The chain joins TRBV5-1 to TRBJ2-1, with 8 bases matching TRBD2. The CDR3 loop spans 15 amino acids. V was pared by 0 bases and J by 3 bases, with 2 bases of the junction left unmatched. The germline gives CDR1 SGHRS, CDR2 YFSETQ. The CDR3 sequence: CASSLAGGDYNEQFF. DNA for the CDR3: TGCGCCAGCAGCTTGGCCGGGGGGGACTACAATGAGCAGTTCTTC.